These T cell receptor beta chains were read from a single sample in a study of T cell responses to AZD1222 COVID-19 vaccine. Sequencing was performed with immunoSEQ multiplex PCR; in TCRdb, only in-frame clones are kept and a portion is missing. The sample lists 100,000 to 150,000 clones, approximately 92% seen once, with over 0.95% in the top ten. Sample: peripheral blood, taken on day 0 of AZD1222 vaccination. These receptors were obtained from an adult in good health. The CDR3 runs from the conserved cysteine through the conserved F or W. D genes are given only for firm matches. Rows give clone size only sometimes, using once, few, many, or a class for an expanded clone.

CDR3aa | CDR3nt | j_gene | abundance | d_gene | v_gene
CASSVGQGGEKLFF | TGTGCCAGCAGCGTAGGGCAGGGCGGTGAAAAACTGTTTTTT | TRBJ1-4 | . | . | TRBV9
CASRGQYYEQYF | TGTGCCAGCCGAGGACAGTACTACGAGCAGTACTTC | TRBJ2-7 | . | . | TRBV28
CASSLPARGANEKLFF | TGTGCCAGCAGCCTTCCTGCCCGAGGAGCTAATGAAAAACTGTTTTTT | TRBJ1-4 | . | . | TRBV3-1/TRBV3-2
CASSQGQGVETQYF | TGTGCCAGCAGCCAAGGACAGGGAGTAGAGACCCAGTACTTC | TRBJ2-5 | . | TRBD1 | TRBV7-9
CASSFHPTASNEKLFF | TGCGCCAGCAGCTTTCACCCGACGGCCTCTAATGAAAAACTGTTTTTT | TRBJ1-4 | . | . | TRBV5-1
CASHRQFSNQPQHF | TGTGCCAGCCACCGACAGTTTAGCAATCAGCCCCAGCATTTT | TRBJ1-5 | . | . | TRBV2
CVSSPAGEYNSPLHF | TGTGTCAGCAGCCCCGCCGGGGAATATAATTCACCCCTCCACTTT | TRBJ1-6 | once | . | TRBV6-5
CASSQVGYTEAFF | TGCGCCAGCAGCCAAGTCGGGTACACTGAAGCTTTCTTT | TRBJ1-1 | once | . | TRBV4-1
CAISPKNTEAFF | TGTGCCATCAGTCCCAAGAACACTGAAGCTTTCTTT | TRBJ1-1 | . | . | TRBV10-3
CASSPAPPYNEQFF | TGTGCCAGCAGCCCAGCCCCCCCTTACAATGAGCAGTTCTTC | TRBJ2-1 | . | . | TRBV11-1
CSARPLETQYF | TGCAGTGCTAGACCCTTAGAGACCCAGTACTTC | TRBJ2-5 | . | . | TRBV20-1
CASSSTREQPQHF | TGTGCCAGCAGTTCTACGAGGGAGCAGCCCCAGCATTTT | TRBJ1-5 | . | . | TRBV7-2
CATLAGDGETQYF | TGTGCCACCCTAGCGGGAGACGGGGAGACCCAGTACTTC | TRBJ2-5 | . | TRBD2 | TRBV4-2
CAISGQTGVTEAFF | TGTGCCATCAGTGGGCAAACAGGGGTCACTGAAGCTTTCTTT | TRBJ1-1 | . | TRBD1 | TRBV10-3
CASGLGEDHTQYF | TGTGCTAGTGGTTTGGGCGAGGACCATACGCAGTATTTT | TRBJ2-3 | . | . | TRBV12-5
CASSLVGRNYGYTF | TGTGCCAGCAGTTTAGTGGGCAGGAACTATGGCTACACCTTC | TRBJ1-2 | once | . | TRBV27
CATDQGNTIYF | TGTGCCACCGACCAGGGAAACACCATATATTTT | TRBJ1-3 | . | . | TRBV24-1
CSVADRGGDNEQFF | TGCAGCGTCGCCGACAGGGGAGGCGACAATGAGCAGTTCTTC | TRBJ2-1 | . | TRBD1 | TRBV29-1
CASSEGGGADTQYF | TGTGCCAGCAGTGAAGGAGGGGGTGCAGATACGCAGTATTTT | TRBJ2-3 | few | . | TRBV6-1
CASSYSGYGSAEAFF | TGTGCCAGCAGTTACTCCGGCTACGGGAGCGCTGAAGCTTTCTTT | TRBJ1-1 | . | . | TRBV6-2/TRBV6-3
CASSLHGNYGYTF | TGTGCCAGCAGTTTACACGGAAACTATGGCTACACCTTC | TRBJ1-2 | . | . | TRBV28
CASSGQANYGYTF | TGTGCCAGCTCAGGGCAAGCTAACTATGGCTACACCTTC | TRBJ1-2 | . | . | TRBV18
CASSQDYSVYGYTF | TGCGCCAGCAGCCAAGACTACTCGGTCTATGGCTACACCTTC | TRBJ1-2 | many | . | TRBV4-1
CASSELRDSLYEQYF | TGCGCCAGCAGTGAGCTAAGGGACTCCCTCTACGAGCAGTACTTC | TRBJ2-7 | . | . | TRBV10-2
CASSYPEDNQPQHF | TGTGCCAGCAGTTACCCGGAGGACAATCAGCCCCAGCATTTT | TRBJ1-5 | . | . | TRBV6-5